This record covers a single T cell receptor beta chain. Its specificity is unknown. The data originate from a study of cytotoxic CD8 clonotypes in ibrutinib-treated CLL. At the level of the study: IGHV unmutated around 17; relapsed/refractory about a dozen; treatment-naive about 14.

Profiling relied on immunoSEQ multiplex PCR, and the TCRdb table lists in-frame clones only, not all of them. The sample includes about 140,000 clones, 80% to 95% of them seen just once. CDR1 SGHVS and CDR2 FNYEAQ come from the germline V gene. The CDR3 runs 14 residues. The germline V and J ends were trimmed by 7 bases and 1 base, with 14 bases remaining between them. Overall study results and limits: Baseline values of clonality outstripped age-matched healthy donors and followed circulating CD8+ T-cell counts. Samples were collected at differing times from sustained-remission and progressing patients.

The chain uses TRBV7-6 and TRBJ2-7; D is possibly TRBD1 (6 bases). The material sequenced was PBMCs, taken after 12 months of ibrutinib treatment. This TCR derives from a human donor with chronic lymphocytic leukemia. The CDR3 coding sequence is TGTGCCAGCACCCCTTGGGGGCCGTCCTACGAGCAGTACTTC. It translates to CASTPWGPSYEQYF.